This T cell receptor (beta chain) is drawn from a study of blood T cells in healthy people across ages. Broader study findings: Because sorting was not performed, PBMCs prevented conclusive naive versus antigen-experienced comparison.

Together with a sample-barcoded 5' primer, a J-beta primer mix was included in a second PCR lasting roughly 6 to 12 cycles. TCRdb re-derived calls from the 5' RACE reads in MiXCR, one entry per CDR3 protein. The table records some 710,000 distinct CDR3 sequences, about 24% of them present only once. Remarks on this clonotype: Its antigen is unidentified.

The germline gives CDR1 DFQATT, CDR2 SNEGSKA (reference sequence). The V end lost 6 bases, the J end lost 4 bases, and 10 bases lay between the germline ends. CDR3 length: 12 residues. The sequenced sample consisted of blood. The receptor comes from a man aged 70 or older in good health. V and J are TRBV20-1 and TRBJ1-5; the D is unclear. The CDR3 bases are TGCAGTGCCTTGGACGGGAATCAGCCCCAGCATTTT. It codes for CSALDGNQPQHF.